Given below is one T cell receptor (beta chain) in context. What it binds is not known. From the 5' RACE reads, TCRdb lists one entry per CDR3 protein and no DNA. In total, the table holds under 600,000 distinct CDR3 sequences. Germline CDR1 is MDHEN and CDR2 is SYDVKM. The CDR3 has 16 amino acids. The sample belongs to a study of T cells expressing NK-cell markers. On the study more broadly: Beta-chain profiling covered CD3+CD56+NKG2C+, CD3+CD56+NKG2C- and CD3+CD56-NKG2C+ sorted subsets.

Regarding the study as a whole: Unclear, still, was the HCMV specificity of the expanded NKG2C+ T cell clones.

The source of this sequence is a woman aged 50 to 60 in good health. The V and J genes are TRBV28 and TRBJ2-7; the D call from TCRdb, TRBD1, cannot be confirmed without DNA. Sequences were obtained from blood T cells: a sorted CD56 or NKG2C T cell subset, CD4+ or CD8+ T cells, or bulk PBMC T cells (not recorded which). CDR3 protein: CASSYTWGGKPYEQYF.